The source of this T cell receptor (beta chain) is a study of shared clonotypes between healthy human individuals. Germline-derived CDR1 and CDR2 are MGHDK and SYGVNS. V was shortened by 10 bases and J by 9 bases, with 13 bases between the two germline ends. The CDR3 totals 12 residues. Data came from immunoSEQ multiplex PCR; TCRdb stores just in-frame clones and leaves some out. The sample lists around 1.9 million clones; roughly 91% were seen once. Selected positively for CCR7 and CD45RO-negative, naive CD8 cells excluded terminally differentiated effector memory CD45RA+ cells. This chain uses TRBV25-1 with TRBJ1-6, with D perhaps TRBD1 (5 bases). This TCR was recovered from a young man in good health. Some clones in this sample may be carry-over from other donors' samples. Sequenced material: naive CD8+ T cells from PBMCs. Written as DNA, the CDR3 is TGTGCCACCTCGTTGGGGGGTTCACCCCTCCACTTT. Protein: CATSLGGSPLHF.